Listed here are 15 T cell receptor beta chains from one sample, sequenced in a study of a mutant IDH1 vaccine in newly diagnosed glioma. As to time point: week 5, during vaccination. Every vaccine dose comprised 300 ug of mutant IDH1 20-mer peptide plus topical imiquimod. Which antigens these TCRs recognize remains unknown. TCRdb keeps only in-frame clones here, not all; method: immunoSEQ multiplex PCR. This table holds tens of thousands of clones, roughly nine tenths found once. Sequenced material: PBMCs, taken from a glioma patient whose treatment included an IDH1 peptide vaccine. Receptor source: a young man with glioma.

This chain links TRBV5-4 with TRBJ1-1; the D gene is possibly TRBD1 (5 bases). This CDR3 has 14 residues. Germline CDR1 reads SGHNT; CDR2 reads YYREEE (reference sequence). V was clipped by 0 bases and J by 3 bases, with 9 bases between them. The CDR3 reads CASSLGMGDTEAFF. CDR3 sequence (DNA): TGTGCCAGCAGCTTGGGGATGGGGGACACTGAAGCTTTCTTT. The full variable domain, completed using reference TRBV5-4 and TRBJ1-1, is ETGVTQSPTHLIKTRGQQVTLRCSSQSGHNTVSWYQQALGQGPQFIFQYYREEENGRGNFPPRFSGLQFPNYSSELNVNALELDDSALYLCASSLGMGDTEAFFGQGTRLTVV.

The chain joins TRBV28 to TRBJ1-2; TRBD1 agrees at 7 bases. The CDR3 sequence is 14 residues long. Trimming at V came to 8 bases and at J to 4 bases, leaving 10 bases not matched to a gene. Germline V lookup: CDR1 MDHEN, CDR2 SYDVKM. The CDR3 sequence is CASLEPRQGYGYTF. CDR3 DNA sequence: TGTGCCAGCCTCGAACCCCGACAGGGCTATGGCTACACCTTC.

The gene calls are TRBV25-1 and TRBJ2-5; no reliable D call. Germline V gives CDR1 MGHDK, CDR2 SYGVNS. With 6 bases removed from V and 2 bases from J, the gap between germline ends came to 19 bases. CDR3 size: 16 residues. DNA of the CDR3: TGTGCCAGCAGCTCGCTCAAGTATATTGATCAAGAGACCCAGTACTTC. Protein product: CASSSLKYIDQETQYF.

The chain uses TRBV27 and TRBJ1-2, with 9 bases lining up with TRBD1. J gave up 4 bases and V 2 bases, and 8 bases lay outside the gene matches. CDR1 MNHEY and CDR2 SMNVEV come from the germline V gene (reference sequence). This CDR3 is 16 amino acids long. The CDR3 here is CASSLNHGTGIYGYTF. The CDR3 DNA sequence: TGTGCCAGCAGTTTAAACCATGGGACAGGGATCTATGGCTACACCTTC.

The chain is built from TRBV19 and TRBJ1-5; the D is unclear. Germline V CDR1 and CDR2: LNHDA, SQIVND (reference sequence). V lost 5 bases and J lost 0, with 14 bases in between. The CDR3 has 16 residues. The DNA of the CDR3 is TGTGCCAGTAGTCCGCAGACCCGGTATAGCAATCAGCCCCAGCATTTT. Amino acids: CASSPQTRYSNQPQHF.

The chain has TRBV7-2 and TRBJ1-2, with TRBD1 matching 8 bases. The CDR3 has 16 residues. Germline V gives CDR1 SGHTA, CDR2 FQGNSA. With V trimmed by 3 bases and J by 8 bases, 14 bases remained unmatched. The chain's CDR3 is CASSFVQGASTRGYTF. The CDR3 coding sequence is TGTGCCAGCAGCTTTGTTCAGGGGGCATCCACGAGGGGCTACACCTTC.

The rearrangement uses TRBV19 and TRBJ2-5, with D possibly TRBD1 on 6 matching bases. CDR3 length: 13 amino acids. V gave up 10 bases and J gave up 3 bases, with 15 bases separating them. Looked up from germline, CDR1 is LNHDA and CDR2 is SQIVND (reference sequence). The CDR3 nucleotides read TGTGCCACCGCACCTACAGGGAAAGAGACCCAGTACTTC. Protein sequence: CATAPTGKETQYF.

The chain couples TRBV4-2 to TRBJ1-1; D unclear. Germline V gives CDR1 LGHNA, CDR2 YNFKEQ. This CDR3 comprises 14 residues. Trimming shortened V by 1 base and J by 8 bases, and 14 bases separated the two germline ends. CDR3 nucleotide sequence: TGTGCCAGCAGCCAAGCCCTGGGTGTGCTGGAAGCTTTCTTT. The encoded protein is CASSQALGVLEAFF.

This chain uses TRBV14 with TRBJ2-7; the match to TRBD2 covers 15 bases. This CDR3 spans 17 amino acids. V lost 0 bases to trimming and J lost 7 bases; unmatched junction nucleotides: 7. Germline-derived CDR1 and CDR2 are SGHDN and FVKESK. For the CDR3, the DNA is TGTGCCAGCAGCCAAGAGGGACTAGCGGGGGGCCTAGATGAGCAGTACTTC. It translates to CASSQEGLAGGLDEQYF. Variable domain in full (rest from reference TRBV14 and TRBJ2-7): EAGVTQFPSHSVIEKGQTVTLRCDPISGHDNLYWYRRVMGKEIKFLLHFVKESKQDESGMPNNRFLAERTGGTYSTLKVQPAELEDSGVYFCASSQEGLAGGLDEQYFGPGTRLTVT.

The chain combines TRBV5-6 with TRBJ1-2, with D uncertain. V lost 4 bases and J 2 bases, leaving 9 bases between the germline ends. In germline, CDR1 is SGHDT, CDR2 YYEEEE. The CDR3 is made up of 13 amino acids. CDR3 residues: CASSAGANYGYTF. DNA for the CDR3: TGTGCCAGCAGCGCGGGAGCGAACTATGGCTACACCTTC.

This sequence joins TRBV6-6 and TRBJ1-1, with D uncertain. Trimming removed 6 bases at V and 5 bases at J, with 10 bases between. CDR3 length equals 12 residues. Germline V gives CDR1 MNHNY, CDR2 SVGAGI (reference sequence). The CDR3 loop is CASSPPTTEAFF. CDR3 sequence (DNA): TGTGCCAGCAGCCCACCCACGACTGAAGCTTTCTTT.

This chain links TRBV29-1 with TRBJ1-2, with 7 bases matching TRBD1. This CDR3 is built from 17 residues. V was pared by 2 bases and J by 6 bases, with 18 bases of the junction left unmatched. The germline V gene has CDR1 SQVTM and CDR2 ANQGSEA. The CDR3 nucleotides read TGCAGCGTTGAAAGGGCCTTCGGACAGGCCCGGGGGGATGGCTACACCTTC. Its protein is CSVERAFGQARGDGYTF.

V and J are TRBV28 and TRBJ2-7, with TRBD1 matching over 8 bases. This CDR3 region has 14 residues. Trimming at V came to 6 bases and at J to 3 bases, leaving 7 bases not matched to a gene. Germline V lookup: CDR1 MDHEN, CDR2 SYDVKM. CDR3 DNA: TGTGCCAGCAGCCCTGGACAGGGAATCTACGAGCAGTACTTC. Encoded protein: CASSPGQGIYEQYF. Full variable domain (rest looked up from reference TRBV28 and TRBJ2-7): DVKVTQSSRYLVKRTGEKVFLECVQDMDHENMFWYRQDPGLGLRLIYFSYDVKMKEKGDIPEGYSVSREKKERFSLILESASTNQTSMYLCASSPGQGIYEQYFGPGTRLTVT.

V is TRBV5-4 and J is TRBJ1-1, with a possible D match to TRBD1 (5 bases). This CDR3 comprises 15 residues. The V end was cut by 2 bases, the J end by 0 bases, with 11 bases between. Germline V CDR1 and CDR2: SGHNT, YYREEE (reference sequence). CDR3 protein: CASSLRGRLNTEAFF. DNA for the CDR3: TGTGCCAGCAGCTTAAGGGGCCGTCTGAACACTGAAGCTTTCTTT.

This clone turned up a few times. This chain connects TRBV19 to TRBJ2-2; D not certain. The CDR3 loop spans 13 amino acids. Trimming took 4 bases from V and 6 from J, leaving 9 bases between them. The germline V gene encodes CDR1 LNHDA and CDR2 SQIVND (reference sequence). The CDR3, as DNA: TGTGCCAGTAGTACCCTTGGGGCCGGGGAGCTGTTTTTT. Translating gives CASSTLGAGELFF.